The rows below give T cell receptor beta chains drawn from one sample of a study of response to subunit inactivated influenza vaccine. Using its own MiXCR run on the RT-PCR reads, TCRdb lists one record per CDR3 protein. The sample consists of more than 700,000 distinct CDR3 sequences, roughly 20% of them appearing once. The sample here was PBMCs from blood, taken about 5 days after vaccination. The source is a man between 50 and 59 years old who received an inactivated influenza vaccine. Each CDR3 is given with its conserved first and last residue. D genes are given only for firm matches. Part of the rows lack a size; the others show once, few, many or a class for expanded clones.

j_call | clone_size | d_call | v_call | cdr3_aa | cdr3_nt
TRBJ2-1 | NA | NA | TRBV4-3 | CASSLSAQNEQFF | TGCGCCAGCAGCCTTAGCGCTCAGAATGAGCAGTTCTTC
TRBJ2-2 | NA | NA | TRBV6-6 | CASNKGTGELFF | TGTGCCAGCAATAAGGGTACCGGGGAGCTGTTTTTT
TRBJ2-1 | NA | NA | TRBV29-1 | CSVAPGDTYYNEQFF | TGCAGCGTTGCCCCCGGGGACACTTACTACAATGAGCAGTTCTTC
TRBJ2-6 | NA | NA | TRBV4-3 | CASSQEYGANVLTF | TGCGCCAGCAGCCAGGAGTATGGGGCCAACGTCCTGACTTTC
TRBJ2-3 | NA | NA | TRBV6-1 | CASSERPERVTDTQYF | TGTGCCAGCAGCGAGCGGCCCGAAAGAGTCACAGATACGCAGTATTTT
TRBJ2-7 | NA | NA | TRBV12-3/TRBV12-4 | CASSPGTQAYEQYF | TGTGCCAGCAGTCCCGGGACACAGGCCTACGAGCAGTACTTC
TRBJ2-5 | few | NA | TRBV6-2/TRBV6-3 | CASSPGTPSETQYF | TGTGCCAGCAGCCCCGGGACACCATCAGAGACCCAGTACTTC
TRBJ1-1 | many | NA | TRBV7-9 | CASSLAGDTEAFF | TGCGCCAGCAGCCTCGCCGGAGACACTGAAGCTTTCTTT
TRBJ2-7 | once | TRBD2 | TRBV24-1 | CATSDSGTSVVNEQYF | TGTGCCACCAGTGATTCCGGGACTAGCGTAGTCAACGAGCAGTACTTC
TRBJ2-1 | few | TRBD2 | TRBV20-1 | CSAKTLAGVFNEQFF | TGCAGTGCCAAAACCCTAGCGGGAGTTTTCAATGAGCAGTTCTTC
TRBJ2-7 | NA | TRBD1 | TRBV12-3/TRBV12-4 | CASRVAGTGMYEQYF | TGTGCCAGCAGAGTGGCCGGGACAGGGATGTACGAGCAGTACTTC
TRBJ2-2 | few | NA | TRBV7-6 | CASSLVLENTGELFF | TGTGCCAGCAGCTTAGTACTGGAGAACACCGGGGAGCTGTTTTTT
TRBJ2-5 | NA | NA | TRBV20-1 | CSVLSELYQETQYF | TGCAGTGTGTTGTCGGAACTGTACCAAGAGACCCAGTACTTC
TRBJ1-2 | few | NA | TRBV15 | CATSRDVTGKYGYTF | TGTGCCACCAGCAGAGATGTAACGGGAAAGTATGGCTACACCTTC
TRBJ2-1 | NA | NA | TRBV29-1 | CSGGSISYNEQFF | TGCAGCGGAGGGTCCATCTCCTACAATGAGCAGTTCTTC
TRBJ2-2 | few | NA | TRBV20-1 | CSARSGGVNTGELFF | TGCAGTGCTAGATCCGGGGGAGTAAACACCGGGGAGCTGTTTTTT
TRBJ1-2 | many | NA | TRBV7-4 | CASSFVPTRSGVSNYGYTF | TGTGCCAGCAGCTTTGTCCCCACGCGCTCAGGGGTGTCTAACTATGGCTACACCTTC
TRBJ1-1 | many | NA | TRBV20-1 | CSARDRGNTEAFF | TGCAGTGCTAGAGACAGGGGGAACACTGAAGCTTTCTTT
TRBJ2-1 | many | TRBD2 | TRBV7-2 | CASSSRTSGGALEQFF | TGTGCCAGCAGCTCTCGGACTAGCGGGGGGGCACTTGAGCAGTTCTTC
TRBJ2-1 | few | TRBD1 | TRBV10-3 | CAATGGNEQFF | TGTGCCGCCACAGGGGGCAATGAGCAGTTCTTC
TRBJ2-7 | few | NA | TRBV20-1 | CSARQDISYEQYF | TGCAGTGCTAGACAGGATATCTCCTACGAGCAGTACTTC
TRBJ1-4 | few | TRBD1 | TRBV12-3/TRBV12-4 | CASSDNRGIREKLFF | TGTGCCAGCAGTGATAACAGGGGAATAAGAGAAAAACTGTTTTTT
TRBJ1-1 | few | NA | TRBV7-2 | CASSLGRGANTEAFF | TGTGCCAGCAGCTTAGGCCGGGGGGCGAACACTGAAGCTTTCTTT
TRBJ2-2 | few | NA | TRBV7-8 | CASSMDGSNTGELFF | TGTGCCAGCAGCATGGACGGATCGAACACCGGGGAGCTGTTTTTT
TRBJ2-6 | NA | NA | TRBV9 | CASQNGGSGANVLTF | TGTGCCAGCCAGAATGGAGGCTCTGGGGCCAACGTCCTGACTTTC
TRBJ2-1 | NA | NA | TRBV28 | CASKKGGGSHRRWEQFF | TGTGCCAGCAAGAAAGGGGGCGGGAGCCATCGTCGGTGGGAGCAGTTCTTC
TRBJ2-2 | few | NA | TRBV2 | CASSSRGHGELFF | TGTGCCAGCAGTAGCAGGGGACACGGGGAGCTGTTTTTT
TRBJ2-5 | few | NA | TRBV25-1 | CASSSNSGVETQYF | TGTGCCAGCAGTAGTAACAGTGGGGTTGAGACCCAGTACTTC
TRBJ2-1 | NA | NA | TRBV7-8 | CASSLGDLSSYNEQFF | TGTGCCAGCAGCTTAGGGGACTTGAGCTCCTACAATGAGCAGTTCTTC
TRBJ2-1 | few | TRBD1 | TRBV5-1 | CASSPQTGGAYNEQFF | TGCGCCAGCAGTCCCCAGACAGGGGGCGCTTACAATGAGCAGTTCTTC
TRBJ2-7 | NA | NA | TRBV4-3 | CASSQGDVRSYEQYF | TGCGCCAGCAGCCAAGGGGACGTACGGTCCTACGAGCAGTACTTC
TRBJ2-1 | NA | NA | TRBV9 | CASSPVPSIEQFF | TGTGCCAGCAGCCCCGTGCCTTCTATTGAGCAGTTCTTC
TRBJ2-4 | few | NA | TRBV7-2 | CASSRRQVKNIQYF | TGTGCCAGCAGCAGACGACAGGTCAAAAACATTCAGTACTTC
TRBJ2-5 | NA | NA | TRBV5-1 | CASSWGSRETQYF | TGCGCCAGCAGCTGGGGGAGCAGGGAGACCCAGTACTTC
TRBJ2-6 | many | NA | TRBV29-1 | CSVGYSGANVLTF | TGCAGCGTCGGGTACTCTGGGGCCAACGTCCTGACTTTC
TRBJ2-3 | few | NA | TRBV5-1 | CASSLDGTLDTQYF | TGCGCCAGCAGCTTGGACGGGACACTAGATACGCAGTATTTT